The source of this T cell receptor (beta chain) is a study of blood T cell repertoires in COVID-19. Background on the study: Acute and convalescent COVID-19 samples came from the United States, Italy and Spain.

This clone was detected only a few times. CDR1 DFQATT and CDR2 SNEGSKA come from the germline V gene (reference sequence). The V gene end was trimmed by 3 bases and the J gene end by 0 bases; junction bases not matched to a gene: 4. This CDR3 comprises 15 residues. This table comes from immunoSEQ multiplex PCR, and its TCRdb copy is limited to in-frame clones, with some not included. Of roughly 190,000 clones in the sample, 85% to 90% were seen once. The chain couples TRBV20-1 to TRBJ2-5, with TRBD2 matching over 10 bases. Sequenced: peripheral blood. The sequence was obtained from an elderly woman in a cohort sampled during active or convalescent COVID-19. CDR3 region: CSASSAGGYQETQYF. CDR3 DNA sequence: TGCAGTGCTAGTTCAGCGGGAGGGTACCAAGAGACCCAGTACTTC.